The 22 T cell receptor beta chains reported below all come from one sample, sequenced in a study of OX40 agonist ivuxolimab in advanced cancers. Sequencing was performed with immunoSEQ multiplex PCR; in TCRdb, only in-frame clones are kept and a portion is missing. The repertoire holds approximately 77,000 clones, with roughly 93% as singletons. The input for sequencing was CD4+ or CD8+ T cells sorted from blood, taken in a trial of the OX40 agonist ivuxolimab. These receptors came from an adult with an advanced solid tumor such as melanoma, head and neck, liver or kidney cancer.

J is TRBJ2-7 and V is TRBV30; 7 bases match TRBD1. Germline trimming cut 1 base from V and 6 bases from J; bases unmatched to any gene: 6. The CDR3 has 13 amino acids. CDR1 is GTSNPN, CDR2 SVGIG, per germline (reference sequence). As DNA, the CDR3 is TGTGCCTGGAGTGGGACAGGCCTTACCGAGCAGTACTTC. Translated, it gives CAWSGTGLTEQYF. Using reference TRBV30 and TRBJ2-7 for the parts outside the CDR3, the full variable domain is SQTIHQWPATLVQPVGSPLSLECTVEGTSNPNLYWYRQAAGRGLQLLFYSVGIGQISSEVPQNLSASRPQDRQFILSSKKLLLSDSGFYLCAWSGTGLTEQYFGPGTRLTVT.

This rearrangement joins TRBV28 to TRBJ1-1; 9 nucleotides match TRBD1. Germline V gene lookup returns CDR1 MDHEN and CDR2 SYDVKM. The CDR3 totals 17 residues. Trimming removed 4 bases from V and 1 base from J; junction bases left unmatched: 10. The CDR3 is CASSSVATGGWNTEAFF. DNA of the CDR3: TGTGCCAGCAGTTCCGTCGCGACAGGGGGATGGAACACTGAAGCTTTCTTT.

The chain combines TRBV28 with TRBJ2-7; D gene ambiguous. With 5 bases removed from V and 2 bases from J, the gap between germline ends came to 13 bases. This CDR3 is built from 14 residues. The germline gives CDR1 MDHEN, CDR2 SYDVKM. The CDR3 DNA reads TGTGCCAGCAGTAAACCTCTCGGAACCTACGAGCAGTACTTC. It yields the protein CASSKPLGTYEQYF. The complete variable domain, with remaining parts taken from reference TRBV28 and TRBJ2-7, reads DVKVTQSSRYLVKRTGEKVFLECVQDMDHENMFWYRQDPGLGLRLIYFSYDVKMKEKGDIPEGYSVSREKKERFSLILESASTNQTSMYLCASSKPLGTYEQYFGPGTRLTVT.

This clone was seen only a few times. The CDR3 is CASSQDSGLGNRELFF. The CDR3 nucleotides are TGCGCCAGCAGCCAAGATTCCGGACTAGGGAACCGGGAGCTGTTTTTT. The chain joins TRBV4-3 to TRBJ2-2; 7 bases are shared with TRBD2. Germline-derived CDR1 and CDR2 are LGHNA and YSLEER. The CDR3 totals 16 residues. V lost 0 bases and J lost 9; bases outside the gene matches: 10.

The J gene is TRBJ1-2, the V gene TRBV11-1; no reliable D call. V was shortened by 2 bases and J by 0 bases, with 4 bases between the two germline ends. Germline loops: CDR1 SGHAT, CDR2 FQDESV (reference sequence). The CDR3 loop spans 13 amino acids. CDR3 sequence: CASSLSANYGYTF. CDR3 sequence (DNA): TGTGCCAGCAGCTTATCGGCTAACTATGGCTACACCTTC.

V and J are TRBV2 and TRBJ2-7; 7 nucleotides align to TRBD2. J lost 0 bases, V lost 4 bases, and 6 bases had no gene match. This CDR3 region has 15 residues. CDR1 and CDR2 (germline): SNHLY, FYNNEI. The CDR3 here is CASSGASGSSYEQYF. The CDR3 nucleotides read TGTGCCAGCAGTGGGGCTAGCGGAAGCTCCTACGAGCAGTACTTC.

The chain is built from TRBV6-1 and TRBJ2-7, with D unclear. The CDR3 covers 15 residues. The germline gives CDR1 MNHNS, CDR2 SASEGT. The V end lost 10 bases, the J end lost 1 base, and 20 bases lay between the germline ends. For the CDR3, the DNA is TGTGCCAAGTGGGCGGAATATAACTATTCCTACGAGCAGTACTTC. The encoded protein is CAKWAEYNYSYEQYF.

This clone was seen only a few times. The chain couples TRBV5-1 to TRBJ1-1; weak D call: TRBD1 (5 bases). Germline-derived CDR1 and CDR2 are SGHRS and YFSETQ. The CDR3 has 14 residues. V was cut by 3 bases and J by 0 bases, with 9 bases left in between. CDR3 residues: CASSWDGMNTEAFF. The CDR3 bases are TGCGCCAGCAGCTGGGACGGAATGAACACTGAAGCTTTCTTT.

The chain uses TRBV5-1 and TRBJ2-5; D remains ambiguous. Trimming removed 4 bases from V and 7 bases from J, with 8 bases in between. CDR1 and CDR2 from the germline V gene are SGHRS and YFSETQ. The CDR3 spans 11 residues. CDR3 residues: CASSAQWTQYF. CDR3 sequence (DNA): TGCGCCAGCAGCGCCCAATGGACCCAGTACTTC. Using reference TRBV5-1 and TRBJ2-5 for the parts outside the CDR3, the full variable domain is KAGVTQTPRYLIKTRGQQVTLSCSPISGHRSVSWYQQTPGQGLQFLFEYFSETQRNKGNFPGRFSGRQFSNSRSEMNVSTLELGDSALYLCASSAQWTQYFGPGTRLLVL.

Regarding this clone: The same CDR3 is also encoded by other DNA sequences in this sample. For the CDR3, the DNA is TGCAGCGTTGATTCCCCGGGACAGGGGGACACTGAAGCTTTCTTT. This encodes CSVDSPGQGDTEAFF. The chain links TRBV29-1 to TRBJ1-1, with 11 bases lining up with TRBD1. Trimming cost V 3 bases and J 3 bases; bases outside gene matches: 6. There are 15 residues in the CDR3. Germline-derived CDR1 and CDR2 are SQVTM and ANQGSEA.

The rearrangement uses TRBV15 and TRBJ1-5; D gene unclear. This CDR3 comprises 14 residues. V dropped 0 bases and J dropped 5 bases, with 8 bases sitting between them. CDR1 and CDR2 (germline): LNHNV, YYDKDF (reference sequence). The CDR3 coding sequence is TGTGCCACCAGCAGAGATGGTAGGGATCAGCCCCAGCATTTT. This codes for CATSRDGRDQPQHF.

CDR3 region: CASSLGGLAALDETQYF. CDR3 nucleotide sequence: TGCGCCAGCAGCTTGGGGGGACTAGCGGCCTTAGACGAGACCCAGTACTTC. The chain is built from TRBV5-1 and TRBJ2-5; 11 positions agree with TRBD2. CDR1 and CDR2 from the germline V gene are SGHRS and YFSETQ. This CDR3 is built from 17 residues. The trim removed 0 bases at V and 5 bases at J, leaving 9 bases unmatched.

The chain recombines TRBV11-3 with TRBJ2-5; 10 nucleotides align to TRBD2. The V gene end was trimmed by 1 base and the J gene end by 5 bases; junction bases not matched to a gene: 4. Germline values: CDR1 SGHNT, CDR2 YENEEA. CDR3 length: 15 amino acids. In DNA form, the CDR3 reads TGTGCCAGCAGCTTAGGGGGACTAGCGCCGGAGACCCAGTACTTC. Its protein is CASSLGGLAPETQYF.

This sequence joins TRBV7-2 and TRBJ2-3, with 8 bases matching TRBD2. Germline CDR1 is SGHTA and CDR2 is FQGNSA. There are 19 residues in the CDR3. V gave up 4 bases and J gave up 6 bases; unmatched junction bases: 21. This chain's CDR3 is CASSSRGLPGLGGGDTQYF. CDR3 nucleotide sequence: TGTGCCAGCAGCTCCCGGGGGTTGCCGGGACTAGGGGGTGGGGATACGCAGTATTTT.

A few counts support this clone. The chain employs TRBV30 and TRBJ1-4, with 9 bases matching TRBD1. The V gene's germline CDR1 is GTSNPN and CDR2 SVGIG (reference sequence). The CDR3 contains 14 residues. V dropped 3 bases and J dropped 7; count of bases not matched to a gene: 6. The CDR3 sequence is CAWSPGTGPEKLFF. As DNA, the CDR3 is TGTGCCTGGAGCCCCGGGACAGGGCCTGAAAAACTGTTTTTT. Drawing the rest from reference TRBV30 and TRBJ1-4, the complete variable domain is SQTIHQWPATLVQPVGSPLSLECTVEGTSNPNLYWYRQAAGRGLQLLFYSVGIGQISSEVPQNLSASRPQDRQFILSSKKLLLSDSGFYLCAWSPGTGPEKLFFGSGTQLSVL.

This rearrangement joins TRBV30 to TRBJ1-1; 10 bases fit TRBD1. There are 14 residues in the CDR3. V lost 5 bases and J lost 5; bases outside the gene matches: 8. Germline V CDR1 and CDR2: GTSNPN, SVGIG (reference sequence). This CDR3 is CAWPDRGYSTEAFF. For the CDR3, the DNA is TGTGCCTGGCCGGACAGGGGGTATTCTACTGAAGCTTTCTTT.

This clone is a singleton in its sample. The V call is TRBV5-1, the J call TRBJ2-1; D remains ambiguous. This CDR3 contains 15 residues. Germline V gives CDR1 SGHRS, CDR2 YFSETQ. V was shortened by 2 bases and J by 7 bases, with 16 bases between the two germline ends. The CDR3 spells CASSLTVERSNEQFF. The CDR3 nucleotides are TGCGCCAGCAGCTTAACAGTGGAACGTTCGAATGAGCAGTTCTTC.

V is TRBV5-4 and J is TRBJ2-7, with 9 positions matching TRBD1. The V segment lost 4 bases and the J segment 5 bases; nucleotides outside the gene matches: 7. CDR1 and CDR2 from the germline V gene are SGHNT and YYREEE (reference sequence). The CDR3 loop spans 14 amino acids. The CDR3 DNA sequence: TGTGCCAGCAGCCTCAAGACAGGGGGGGACGAGCAGTACTTC. This gives the protein CASSLKTGGDEQYF.

The gene calls are TRBV30 and TRBJ2-7; D might be TRBD1 or TRBD2, each matching 5 bases. Trimming cost V 1 base and J 5 bases, with 15 bases left between them. Germline loops: CDR1 GTSNPN, CDR2 SVGIG (reference sequence). The CDR3 covers 14 residues. In DNA, the CDR3 is TGTGCCTGGAGTGAAGGACATGACGGGGACGAGCAGTACTTC. It yields the protein CAWSEGHDGDEQYF.

This clone was picked up one time. The rearrangement joins TRBV19 to TRBJ1-2, with D possibly TRBD1 on 6 matching bases. Trimming stripped 1 base from V and 7 bases from J, with 13 bases between. This CDR3 region has 14 residues. CDR1 is LNHDA, CDR2 SQIVND, per germline (reference sequence). The CDR3 sequence is CASSIGGRGGGYTF. The CDR3 DNA follows: TGTGCCAGTAGTATAGGGGGCAGGGGCGGTGGCTACACCTTC. Full variable domain (rest looked up from reference TRBV19 and TRBJ1-2): DGGITQSPKYLFRKEGQNVTLSCEQNLNHDAMYWYRQDPGQGLRLIYYSQIVNDFQKGDIAEGYSVSREKKESFPLTVTSAQKNPTAFYLCASSIGGRGGGYTFGSGTRLTVV.

The genes are TRBV5-1 and TRBJ2-2; D unresolved. With 4 bases removed from V and 1 base from J, the gap between germline ends came to 11 bases. The length of the CDR3 is 15 residues. Germline values: CDR1 SGHRS, CDR2 YFSETQ. CDR3: CASSPSSENTGELFF. The DNA for the CDR3 is TGCGCCAGCAGCCCGTCCAGCGAGAACACCGGGGAGCTGTTTTTT.

J is TRBJ2-7 and V is TRBV5-1, with D possibly being TRBD1 (6 bases). Germline V gives CDR1 SGHRS, CDR2 YFSETQ. The CDR3 consists of 14 residues. V lost 0 bases to trimming and J lost 3 bases, with 10 bases between them. As DNA, the CDR3 is TGCGCCAGCAGCTTGGGCAGGGGATACTACGAGCAGTACTTC. Its translation is CASSLGRGYYEQYF.